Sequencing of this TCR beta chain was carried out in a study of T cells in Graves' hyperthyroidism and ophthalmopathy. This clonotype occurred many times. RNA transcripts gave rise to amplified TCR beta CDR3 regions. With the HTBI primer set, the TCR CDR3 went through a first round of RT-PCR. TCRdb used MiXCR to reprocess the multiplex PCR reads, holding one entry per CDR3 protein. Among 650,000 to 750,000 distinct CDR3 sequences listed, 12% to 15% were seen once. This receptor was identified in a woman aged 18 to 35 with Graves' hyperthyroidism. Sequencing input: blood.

CDR3 DNA sequence: TGTGCCAGCTCACGGGGACAGTTGGAGACCCAGTACTTC. Its translation: CASSRGQLETQYF. The chain couples TRBV18 to TRBJ2-5, with 7 bases aligning to TRBD1. Trimming at V came to 4 bases and at J to 5 bases, leaving 4 bases not matched to a gene. Germline V gene data show CDR1 as KGHSH and CDR2 as LQKENI. The CDR3 has 13 amino acids.